This TCR beta chain is drawn from a study of blood T cell repertoires in COVID-19. Study-level background: The cDNA or gDNA used as material had been derived from T cells, B-cell-depleted T cells, or PBMCs.

Germline trimming cut 1 base from V and 6 bases from J; bases unmatched to any gene: 12. The germline V gene encodes CDR1 ENHRY and CDR2 SYGVKD. The CDR3 runs to 16 residues. Authors' methods: Amplification of reference gene primers was used by the study to estimate nucleated cell counts. Assay used: immunoSEQ multiplex PCR; TCRdb lists only in-frame clones, some missing. The V and J calls and the clone size are those of that table, but D and trimming were determined from the DNA. The table includes 250,000 to 300,000 clones, 86% detected once. The rearrangement uses TRBV10-3 and TRBJ2-7; 7 bases are shared with TRBD2. The sample taken for sequencing was peripheral blood. This receptor was obtained from a woman in her 30s with active or convalescent COVID-19. The CDR3 reads CAISELSGRGRGEQYF. The CDR3 bases are TGTGCCATCAGTGAGTTGTCGGGGCGGGGGAGAGGCGAGCAGTACTTC.